The text below deals with one T cell receptor beta chain. The sample belongs to a study of cytomegalovirus exposure and HLA in healthy donors. TCRdb's copy holds only in-frame clones and misses some; the assay was immunoSEQ multiplex PCR. In the table there are over 200,000 clones, 80% to 90% of which are singletons. V was shortened by 4 bases and J by 2 bases, with 21 bases between the two germline ends. The CDR3 has 17 residues. The germline CDR1 and CDR2 sequences are SGHNT and YYREEE (reference sequence). The chain joins TRBV5-4 to TRBJ1-2, with D possibly TRBD1 on 5 matching bases. Sample: PBMCs. The receptor was isolated from a woman younger than 35 in good health and CMV-seronegative. CDR3 amino acids: CASSEGRRQSNNYGYTF. The CDR3 nucleotides are TGTGCCAGCAGCGAAGGGAGGCGACAGTCTAACAACTATGGCTACACCTTC.